Listed below are T cell receptor beta chains from one sample, sequenced in a study of technical replicates of blood from a handful of donors. Produced via immunoSEQ multiplex PCR; TCRdb's table is partial and in-frame only. The sample carries some 56,000 clones, roughly 95% recorded once. The material sequenced was PBMCs. The receptors derive from a human donor in good health. Some clones in this sample may be carry-over from other donors' samples. CDR3s include the opening cysteine and the closing phenylalanine or tryptophan. A D gene is named only where the DNA matches it firmly. A row's size may be missing; if present it is once, few, many or a size class.

CDR3 DNA | CDR3 protein | clone size | CDR3 length | J gene | V gene | D gene
TGTGCCAGCAGCTTAGCGGGACTAGCCCAAGGAGAGACCCAGTACTTC | CASSLAGLAQGETQYF | . | 16 | TRBJ2-5 | TRBV7-9 | TRBD2
TGCGCCAGCAGCCAACGTCCCGGGACAGGGGCGGGTGAGCAGTTCTTC | CASSQRPGTGAGEQFF | . | 16 | TRBJ2-1 | TRBV4-3 | TRBD1
TGCAGCGTTGAAGAGCGCGAGTACCAAGAGACCCAGTACTTC | CSVEEREYQETQYF | . | 14 | TRBJ2-5 | TRBV29-1 | .
TGCAGCTCGGCCTGGAGCTCCTACAATGAGCAGTTCTTC | CSSAWSSYNEQFF | . | 13 | TRBJ2-1 | TRBV29-1 | .
TGTGCCAGCAGTGGCAACAGGGGCGCTAACACCGGGGAGCTGTTTTTT | CASSGNRGANTGELFF | . | 16 | TRBJ2-2 | TRBV6-1 | TRBD1
TGTGCCAGCAGCCAGCGGGGCTACGAGCAGTACTTC | CASSQRGYEQYF | . | 12 | TRBJ2-7 | TRBV7-2 | TRBD2
TGTGCCAGCAGTCAAAAGCCTTACGAGCAGTACTTC | CASSQKPYEQYF | . | 12 | TRBJ2-7 | TRBV27 | .
TGTGCCAGCAGTGAACTAGCGGGAGATCGGAGGGTGTTTTTT | CASSELAGDRRVFF | . | 14 | TRBJ2-2 | TRBV25-1 | TRBD2
TGCAGCGTTGGTGATCTAAACACTGAAGCTTTCTTT | CSVGDLNTEAFF | . | 12 | TRBJ1-1 | TRBV29-1 | .
TGTGCCAGCAGCCAAGATTTACTAGTTGACTACGAGCAGTACTTC | CASSQDLLVDYEQYF | once | 15 | TRBJ2-7 | TRBV14 | .